One and the same sample provided the 23 T cell receptor beta chains below, sequenced in a study of response to subunit inactivated influenza vaccine. Via MiXCR, TCRdb re-called the RT-PCR reads, giving one row per CDR3 protein. The data show fewer than 350,000 distinct CDR3 sequences, 20% to 25% seen once. This specimen consisted of PBMCs from blood, obtained 21 months after vaccination. The receptor source for this set is a man between 50 and 70 years old who received an inactivated influenza vaccine.

This clonotype was seen many times. The chain uses TRBV6-1 and TRBJ2-1, with no clear D. The CDR3 is made up of 14 amino acids. Trimming left V 6 bases short and J 6 bases short, with 15 bases between. The germline V gene encodes CDR1 MNHNS and CDR2 SASEGT. The CDR3 loop reads CASSHGSISNEQFF. The CDR3 DNA reads TGTGCCAGCAGCCACGGGTCGATCAGCAATGAGCAGTTCTTC.

The genes are TRBV20-1 and TRBJ2-1; the D gene is possibly TRBD2 (6 bases). The CDR3 consists of 15 residues. V shed 3 bases and J shed 5 bases, with 17 bases lying between them. Germline CDR1 reads DFQATT; CDR2 reads SNEGSKA (reference sequence). This chain's CDR3 is CSASNLARVNNEQFF. The CDR3 DNA is TGCAGTGCTAGTAATCTAGCGCGGGTCAACAATGAGCAGTTCTTC.

This clonotype was observed a few times. The chain carries TRBV5-1 and TRBJ1-6; 10 bases match TRBD1. The CDR3 is made up of 15 amino acids. Looked up from germline, CDR1 is SGHRS and CDR2 is YFSETQ. The V and J ends lost 1 base and 10 bases, in that order; junction bases with no gene match: 5. The CDR3 reads CASSLTGTGASPLHF. In DNA form, the CDR3 reads TGCGCCAGCAGCTTGACAGGGACAGGGGCCTCACCCCTCCACTTT.

V and J are TRBV27 and TRBJ2-7, with D possibly called TRBD1 or TRBD2 (5 bases each). Germline assignment: CDR1 MNHEY and CDR2 SMNVEV (reference sequence). CDR3 length: 16 residues. Trimming pared 5 bases from V and 2 bases from J, leaving 19 bases between. The CDR3: CASSPYVGTLTYEQYF. In DNA, the CDR3 is TGTGCCAGCAGTCCGTACGTGGGGACCTTAACCTACGAGCAGTACTTC.

This clonotype was seen ten or more times. The V gene is TRBV5-4, the J gene TRBJ1-3; 7 bases fit TRBD1. V lost 4 bases to trimming and J lost 4 bases; unmatched junction nucleotides: 5. The CDR3 consists of 14 residues. Germline V gene lookup returns CDR1 SGHNT and CDR2 YYREEE (reference sequence). The CDR3 sequence is CASSPGDSGNTIYF. The CDR3 DNA is TGTGCCAGCAGCCCCGGGGACAGCGGAAACACCATATATTTT.

The chain uses TRBV6-1 and TRBJ1-2; D not certain. CDR1 MNHNS and CDR2 SASEGT come from the germline V gene. V was cut by 2 bases and J by 2 bases, with 15 bases left in between. CDR3 size: 16 residues. CDR3 nucleotides: TGTGCCAGCAGTGAAACTTATTTGGGCGGAAACTATGGCTACACCTTC. Its protein product is CASSETYLGGNYGYTF.

This clonotype was seen at least ten times. The chain links TRBV29-1 to TRBJ1-4, with D unclear. The germline CDR1 and CDR2 sequences are SQVTM and ANQGSEA. CDR3 length equals 13 residues. V lost 5 bases to trimming and J lost 6 bases, with 13 bases between them. Written as DNA, the CDR3 is TGCAGCGTTAGCCGGGCCGGGGATGAAAAACTGTTTTTT. Translating it yields CSVSRAGDEKLFF.

This clonotype was detected only a few times. The chain links TRBV29-1 to TRBJ2-5; D remains unclear. Per germline, CDR1 SQVTM and CDR2 ANQGSEA. V was clipped by 4 bases and J by 4 bases, with 10 bases between them. This CDR3 region has 12 residues. Written as DNA, the CDR3 is TGCAGCGTTGTTGGTAACGGAGAGACCCAGTACTTC. Amino acid sequence: CSVVGNGETQYF. Filled out from reference TRBV29-1 and TRBJ2-5, the complete variable domain reads SAVISQKPSRDICQRGTSLTIQCQVDSQVTMMFWYRQQPGQSLTLIATANQGSEATYESGFVIDKFPISRPNLTFSTLTVSNMSPEDSSIYLCSVVGNGETQYFGPGTRLLVL.

This clonotype was recorded many times. V usage is TRBV7-2 and J usage is TRBJ1-2; TRBD1 might be the D (5 bases). This CDR3 comprises 12 residues. Germline loops: CDR1 SGHTA, CDR2 FQGNSA. The V and J ends lost 4 bases and 13 bases respectively, with 16 bases between them. CDR3 protein: CASSSGTSSCTF. In nucleotides, the CDR3 is TGTGCCAGCAGCTCCGGGACGTCGAGCTGCACCTTC. Drawing the rest from reference TRBV7-2 and TRBJ1-2, the complete variable domain is GAGVSQSPSNKVTEKGKDVELRCDPISGHTALYWYRQSLGQGLEFLIYFQGNSAPDKSGLPSDRFSAERTGGSVSTLTIQRTQQEDSAVYLCASSSGTSSCTFGSGTRLTVV.

This chain links TRBV20-1 with TRBJ1-4; D is perhaps TRBD1 (5 bases). The V end lost 0 bases, the J end lost 1 base, and 15 bases lay between the germline ends. Germline loops: CDR1 DFQATT, CDR2 SNEGSKA (reference sequence). This CDR3 comprises 17 residues. The DNA for the CDR3 is TGCAGTGCTAGAGAGGGGGGGGAAACTGGAACTAATGAAAAACTGTTTTTT. Its protein product is CSAREGGETGTNEKLFF.

This clonotype was observed a handful of times. The chain couples TRBV7-2 to TRBJ1-1; no reliable D call. This CDR3 comprises 15 residues. With 5 bases removed from V and 1 base from J, the gap between germline ends came to 14 bases. Germline lookup yields CDR1 SGHTA and CDR2 FQGNSA. For the CDR3, the DNA is TGTGCCAGCAGCCCTAAAGCGGGGTGGAACACTGAAGCTTTCTTT. Translating gives CASSPKAGWNTEAFF.

This chain joins TRBV12-3 or TRBV12-4 and TRBJ2-7, with 7 bases matching TRBD1. The length of the CDR3 is 18 residues. J gave up 3 bases and V 4 bases, and 18 bases lay outside the gene matches. The chain's CDR3 is CASSSGQRPGPPFYEQYF. CDR3 bases: TGTGCCAGCAGTTCGGGACAGAGGCCCGGCCCCCCTTTCTACGAGCAGTACTTC.

The chain carries TRBV5-1 and TRBJ2-5; D is possibly TRBD1 (5 bases). Looked up from germline, CDR1 is SGHRS and CDR2 is YFSETQ. Trimming left V 0 bases short and J 2 bases short, with 11 bases between. This CDR3 comprises 15 residues. The CDR3 sequence is CASSLEVGRQETQYF. The DNA of the CDR3 is TGCGCCAGCAGCTTGGAAGTGGGGCGTCAAGAGACCCAGTACTTC.

There are a few counts of this clonotype. The genes are TRBV19 and TRBJ1-2, with 8 bases identical to TRBD1. The length of the CDR3 is 15 residues. CDR1 and CDR2 (germline): LNHDA, SQIVND (reference sequence). The trim removed 4 bases at V and 6 bases at J, leaving 10 bases unmatched. Here the CDR3 DNA reads TGTGCCAGTAGTACCCCCGACAGGGGAAAAGATGGCTACACCTTC. Protein product: CASSTPDRGKDGYTF.

This chain links TRBV29-1 with TRBJ2-1; D not certain. Germline assignment: CDR1 SQVTM and CDR2 ANQGSEA. The CDR3 is 11 amino acids. V was trimmed by 7 bases and J by 4 bases, leaving 8 bases between them. CDR3 in amino acids: CSAKKYNEQFF. As DNA, the CDR3 is TGCAGCGCCAAGAAGTACAATGAGCAGTTCTTC.

The chain combines TRBV10-3 with TRBJ2-7; the D is unclear. The germline gives CDR1 ENHRY, CDR2 SYGVKD. The CDR3 runs to 11 residues. V gave up 4 bases and J gave up 2 bases, with 3 bases separating them. The CDR3 nucleotides read TGTGCCATCAGTGCAGCCTACGAGCAGTACTTC. It encodes CAISAAYEQYF.

The table lists this clonotype with many counts. CDR3 nucleotides: TGTGCCAGCAGCCAAGCCGATGGGGGAGGTGACACTGAAGCTTTCTTT. Protein: CASSQADGGGDTEAFF. This chain connects TRBV4-2 to TRBJ1-1, with D possibly TRBD1 on 5 matching bases. Looked up from germline, CDR1 is LGHNA and CDR2 is YNFKEQ. The CDR3 runs 16 residues. Trimming took 1 base from V and 3 from J, leaving 15 bases between them.

This clonotype was detected only a few times. Germline is not matched at one junction end, which may reflect a read error. This rearrangement joins TRBV20-1 to TRBJ1-3; D unclear. The length of the CDR3 is 11 residues. In germline, CDR1 is DFQATT, CDR2 SNEGSKA (reference sequence). The CDR3 sequence is CSASGWDTIYF. The DNA for the CDR3 is TGCAGCGCTAGTGGTTGGGACACCATATATTTT.

The rearrangement links TRBV15 to TRBJ2-7, with a weak D call TRBD1 (5 bases). This CDR3 spans 16 amino acids. The V end was cut by 0 bases, the J end by 6 bases, with 18 bases between. The V gene's germline CDR1 is LNHNV and CDR2 YYDKDF (reference sequence). The CDR3 protein is CATSRDSGSTGGEQYF. As DNA, the CDR3 is TGTGCCACCAGCAGAGATTCCGGATCAACAGGTGGCGAGCAGTACTTC.

This clonotype was picked up one time. V usage is TRBV20-1 and J usage is TRBJ2-3, with 12 bases fitting TRBD2. V dropped 5 bases and J dropped 3; count of bases not matched to a gene: 9. Germline V gene lookup returns CDR1 DFQATT and CDR2 SNEGSKA (reference sequence). The CDR3 runs 16 residues. For the CDR3, the DNA is TGCAGTGCTCGACTAGCGGGGGTCCAAGTAACAGATACGCAGTATTTT. Translated, it gives CSARLAGVQVTDTQYF.

In its sample, this clonotype was seen a few times. V usage is TRBV5-1 and J usage is TRBJ1-6; 9 positions agree with TRBD1. CDR1 and CDR2 (germline): SGHRS, YFSETQ. Trimming cost V 5 bases and J 7 bases; bases outside gene matches: 7. The CDR3 covers 15 residues. The CDR3: CASRLSGTGNSPLHF. The DNA for the CDR3 is TGCGCCAGCAGGCTCTCCGGGACAGGGAATTCACCCCTCCACTTT.

This sequence joins TRBV5-5 and TRBJ1-4; TRBD1 agrees at 8 bases. The CDR3 totals 14 residues. Unmatched junction bases numbered 9, after V lost 2 bases and J lost 12 bases. The germline V gene has CDR1 SGHKS and CDR2 YYEKEE (reference sequence). In DNA, the CDR3 is TGTGCCAGCAGCTTAACCAGGGGGCGCGGGCAACTGTTTTTT. Encoded protein: CASSLTRGRGQLFF.

V is TRBV4-2 and J is TRBJ2-5; 9 positions agree with TRBD2. Germline V gives CDR1 LGHNA, CDR2 YNFKEQ. This CDR3 comprises 15 residues. V lost 1 base and J lost 5; bases outside the gene matches: 5. The CDR3: CASSQGSSGEETQYF. CDR3 sequence (DNA): TGTGCCAGCAGCCAAGGTTCTAGCGGGGAGGAGACCCAGTACTTC.